This T cell receptor beta chain stems from a study of T cells in localized non-small cell lung cancer. General study points: The highest T cell clonality was in uninvolved adjacent lung, above tumor. Among the top 100 tumor clones, a median about 57 appeared in adjacent lung. Sequence data derive from only one tumor region, so heterogeneity remains possible. Increased T cell density in blood showed an association with longer overall survival.

Assay: immunoSEQ multiplex PCR; the TCRdb copy retains only in-frame clones and omits some. In the table there are approximately 72,000 clones, approximately 84% of which are singletons. This clone was observed a handful of times. No antigen is known for it. The CDR3 sequence is 14 residues long. J gave up 3 bases and V 8 bases, and 4 bases lay outside the gene matches. Germline CDR1 LNHDA, CDR2 SQIVND (reference sequence). The receptor was isolated from a female donor of 60 years or more with stage I lung adenocarcinoma. Sample: peripheral blood, taken before any cancer treatment. The chain recombines TRBV19 with TRBJ2-1; 10 nucleotides match TRBD2. CDR3 protein: CASQSGRVYNEQFF. The CDR3 coding sequence is TGTGCCAGTCAGAGCGGGAGGGTCTACAATGAGCAGTTCTTC.